This TCR beta chain was identified in a study of OX40 agonist ivuxolimab in advanced cancers. Study summary: Prior checkpoint blockade (anti-PD-1, anti-PD-L1 or anti-CTLA-4) was permitted; about 40% had it. Partial responses, seen in three patients, involved one hepatocellular carcinoma and two cutaneous melanomas.

Study-level findings and limits: Part of the nonresponder group also had normalized T-cell clonal expansion that was low.

Germline V gene data show CDR1 as ENHRY and CDR2 as SYGVKD. V dropped 5 bases and J dropped 7; count of bases not matched to a gene: 2. The CDR3 is made up of 12 amino acids. Some clones are missing from TCRdb's copy, which holds only in-frame ones; the method was immunoSEQ multiplex PCR. The data show 60,000 to 75,000 clones, around 88% seen once. This clone was found a few times. Its target is unknown. This chain connects TRBV10-3 to TRBJ1-5, with TRBD1 matching over 7 bases. The sample here was CD4+ or CD8+ T cells sorted from blood, taken in a trial of the OX40 agonist ivuxolimab. The source of this sequence is an adult with an advanced solid tumor such as melanoma, head and neck, liver or kidney cancer. CDR3 nucleotide sequence: TGTGCCATCAGTACAGGGGAACAGCCCCAGCATTTT. Translating gives CAISTGEQPQHF.